This T cell receptor beta chain emerged from a study of blood T cell repertoires in COVID-19. Overall study context: COVID-19 samples from acute and convalescent phases originated in the United States, Italy and Spain.

Original data processing: Reference gene primer amplification in the assay estimated nucleated cell counts. Repertoires were generated with immunoSEQ multiplex PCR, while TCRdb's copy carries only in-frame clones and drops some. V and J calls plus clone size are reproduced from that table; the DNA served to infer D and trimming. This table has some 74,000 clones, around 83% appearing once. CDR1 and CDR2 (germline): SGHKS, YYEKEE (reference sequence). The CDR3 covers 15 residues. Unmatched junction bases numbered 8, after V lost 4 bases and J lost 3 bases. The chain has TRBV5-5 and TRBJ2-7; 9 bases match TRBD2. This TCR came from a man of 80 years or more with acute or convalescent COVID-19. The sequencing input was peripheral blood. The CDR3 DNA reads as TGTGCCAGCAGCACGGGACTAGCAGCAAACTACGAGCAGTACTTC. The encoded protein is CASSTGLAANYEQYF.